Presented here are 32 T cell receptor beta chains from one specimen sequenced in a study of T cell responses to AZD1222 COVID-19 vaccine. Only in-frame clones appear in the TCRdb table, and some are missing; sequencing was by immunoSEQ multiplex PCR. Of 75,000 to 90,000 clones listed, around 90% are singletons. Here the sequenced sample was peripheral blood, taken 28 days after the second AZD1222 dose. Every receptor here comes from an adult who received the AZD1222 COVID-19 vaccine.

As DNA, the CDR3 is TGTGCCAGCTCACAAACTAGCGGGAGCGTCAACGAGCAGTACTTC. It codes for CASSQTSGSVNEQYF. V and J are TRBV18 and TRBJ2-7, with 11 nucleotides matching TRBD2. There are 15 residues in the CDR3. The junction had 7 bases not matched to a gene; V was cut back by 4 bases and J by 5 bases. The germline V gene has CDR1 KGHSH and CDR2 LQKENI.

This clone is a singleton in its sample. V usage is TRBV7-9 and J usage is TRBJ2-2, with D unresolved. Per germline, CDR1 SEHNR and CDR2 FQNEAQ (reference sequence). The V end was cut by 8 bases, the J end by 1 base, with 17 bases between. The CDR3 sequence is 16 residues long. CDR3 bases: TGTGCCAGCCCTCTCCCCGGGCAGATGAACACCGGGGAGCTGTTTTTT. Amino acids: CASPLPGQMNTGELFF.

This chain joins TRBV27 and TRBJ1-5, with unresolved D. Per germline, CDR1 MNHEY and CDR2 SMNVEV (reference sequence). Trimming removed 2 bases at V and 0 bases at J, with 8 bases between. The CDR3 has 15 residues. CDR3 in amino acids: CASSLNDYSNQPQHF. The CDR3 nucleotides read TGTGCCAGCAGTTTAAACGATTATAGCAATCAGCCCCAGCATTTT.

The CDR3 DNA reads TGTGCCAGCTGTCGAGAATTGACAGGCTCCTACGAGCAGTACTTC. It encodes CASCRELTGSYEQYF. This rearrangement joins TRBV6-5 to TRBJ2-7; TRBD1 is a possible D gene (6 bases). Between the trimmed V and J ends, which lost 8 bases and 0 bases, there was a span of 17 bases. The CDR3 sequence is 15 residues long. CDR1 and CDR2 (germline): MNHEY, SVGAGI.

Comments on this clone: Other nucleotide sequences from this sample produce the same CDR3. The CDR3 protein is CASSPRLAGGTTDTQYF. In DNA form, the CDR3 reads TGCGCCAGCAGCCCGAGACTAGCGGGAGGGACCACAGATACGCAGTATTTT. The chain uses TRBV5-1 and TRBJ2-3; 14 bases map to TRBD2. CDR3 length: 17 residues. After removal of 4 bases from V and 2 bases from J, the junction contained 6 bases not matched to a gene. CDR1 SGHRS and CDR2 YFSETQ come from the germline V gene.

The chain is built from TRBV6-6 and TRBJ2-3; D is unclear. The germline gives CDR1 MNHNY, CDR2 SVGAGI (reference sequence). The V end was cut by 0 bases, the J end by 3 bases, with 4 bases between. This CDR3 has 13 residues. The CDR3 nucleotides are TGTGCCAGCAGTTACTCAGAAACAGATACGCAGTATTTT. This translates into CASSYSETDTQYF.

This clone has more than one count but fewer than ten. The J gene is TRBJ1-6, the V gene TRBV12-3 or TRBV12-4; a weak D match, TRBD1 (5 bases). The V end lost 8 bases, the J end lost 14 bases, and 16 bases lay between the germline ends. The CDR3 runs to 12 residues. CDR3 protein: CASEGRSASLHF. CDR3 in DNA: TGTGCCAGCGAGGGACGTTCCGCCTCCCTCCACTTT.

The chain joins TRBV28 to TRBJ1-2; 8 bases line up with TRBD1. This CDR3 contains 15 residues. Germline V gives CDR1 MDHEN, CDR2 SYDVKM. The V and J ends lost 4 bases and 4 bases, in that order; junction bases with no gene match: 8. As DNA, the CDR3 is TGTGCCAGCAGTTCCAGGGACAGGAACCTCTATGGCTACACCTTC. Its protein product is CASSSRDRNLYGYTF.

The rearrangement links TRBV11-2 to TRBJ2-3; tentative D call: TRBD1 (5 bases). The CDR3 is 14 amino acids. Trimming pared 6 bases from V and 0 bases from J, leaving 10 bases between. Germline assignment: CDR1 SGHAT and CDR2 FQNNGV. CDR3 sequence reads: CASRNSGSTDTQYF. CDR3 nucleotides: TGTGCCAGCAGGAATTCAGGGAGCACAGATACGCAGTATTTT.

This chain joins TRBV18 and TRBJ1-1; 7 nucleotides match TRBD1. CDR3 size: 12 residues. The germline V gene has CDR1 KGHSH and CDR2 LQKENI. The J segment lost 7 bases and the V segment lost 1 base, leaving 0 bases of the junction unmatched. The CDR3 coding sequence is TGTGCCAGCTCACCACGGACAGGTGAAGCTTTCTTT. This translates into CASSPRTGEAFF.

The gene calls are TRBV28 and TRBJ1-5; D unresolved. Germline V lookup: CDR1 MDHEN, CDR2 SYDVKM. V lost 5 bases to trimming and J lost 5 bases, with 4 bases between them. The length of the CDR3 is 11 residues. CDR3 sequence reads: CASSEDQPQHF. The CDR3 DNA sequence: TGTGCCAGCAGTGAGGATCAGCCCCAGCATTTT.

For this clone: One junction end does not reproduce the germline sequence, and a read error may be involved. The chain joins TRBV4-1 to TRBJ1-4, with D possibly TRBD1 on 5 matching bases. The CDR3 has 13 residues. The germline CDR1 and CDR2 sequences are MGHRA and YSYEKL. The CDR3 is CASRQGANEKLFF. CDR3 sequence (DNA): TGCGCCAGCAGGCAAGGGGCGAATGAAAAACTGTTTTTT.

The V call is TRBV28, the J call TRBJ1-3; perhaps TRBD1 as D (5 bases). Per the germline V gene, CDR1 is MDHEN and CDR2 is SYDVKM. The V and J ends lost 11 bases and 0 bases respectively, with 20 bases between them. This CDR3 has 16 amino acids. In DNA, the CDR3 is TGTGCCGTGACGGGGGGGACTCACCGCTCTGGAAACACCATATATTTT. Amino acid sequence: CAVTGGTHRSGNTIYF.

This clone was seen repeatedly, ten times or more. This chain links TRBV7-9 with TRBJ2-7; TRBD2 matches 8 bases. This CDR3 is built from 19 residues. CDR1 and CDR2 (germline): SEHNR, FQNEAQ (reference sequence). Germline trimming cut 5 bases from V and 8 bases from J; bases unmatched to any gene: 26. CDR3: CASSGRGGLQGGRPLQQYF. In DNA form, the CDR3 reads TGTGCCAGCAGCGGGCGTGGGGGCCTGCAGGGCGGGAGGCCGCTTCAGCAGTACTTC.

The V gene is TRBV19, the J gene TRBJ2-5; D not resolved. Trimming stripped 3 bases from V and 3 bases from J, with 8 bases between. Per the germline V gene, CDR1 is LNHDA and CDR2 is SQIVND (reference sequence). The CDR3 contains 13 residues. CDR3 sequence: CASSIGPKETQYF. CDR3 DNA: TGTGCCAGTAGTATTGGGCCAAAAGAGACCCAGTACTTC.

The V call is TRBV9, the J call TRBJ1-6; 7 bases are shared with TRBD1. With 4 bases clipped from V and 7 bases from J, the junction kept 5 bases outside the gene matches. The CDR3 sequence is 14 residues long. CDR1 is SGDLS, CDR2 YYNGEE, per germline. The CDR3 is CASSTGTVNSPLHF. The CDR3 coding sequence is TGTGCCAGCAGCACCGGGACAGTCAATTCACCCCTCCACTTT. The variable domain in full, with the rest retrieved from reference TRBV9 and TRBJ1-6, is DSGVTQTPKHLITATGQRVTLRCSPRSGDLSVYWYQQSLDQGLQFLIQYYNGEERAKGNILERFSAQQFPDLHSELNLSSLELGDSALYFCASSTGTVNSPLHFGNGTRLTVT.

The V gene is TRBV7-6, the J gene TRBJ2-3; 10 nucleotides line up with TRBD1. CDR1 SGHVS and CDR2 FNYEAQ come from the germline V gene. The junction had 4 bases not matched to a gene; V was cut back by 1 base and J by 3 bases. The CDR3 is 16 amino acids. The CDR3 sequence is CASSLGAGQGTDTQYF. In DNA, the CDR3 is TGTGCCAGCAGCTTAGGGGCGGGACAGGGGACAGATACGCAGTATTTT.

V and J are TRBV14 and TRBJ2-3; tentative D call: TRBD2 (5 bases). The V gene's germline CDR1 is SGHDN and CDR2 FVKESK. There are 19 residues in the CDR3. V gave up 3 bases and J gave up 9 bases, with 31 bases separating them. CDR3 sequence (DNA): TGTGCCAGCAGCCATTTAGCGAAACCCGAGGTCCCGGGGAGAAAGACGCAGTATTTT. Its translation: CASSHLAKPEVPGRKTQYF.

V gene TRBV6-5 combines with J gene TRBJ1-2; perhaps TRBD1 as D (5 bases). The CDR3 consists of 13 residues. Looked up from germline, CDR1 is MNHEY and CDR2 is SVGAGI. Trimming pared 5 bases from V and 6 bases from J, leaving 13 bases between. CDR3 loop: CASSQTDKNGYTF. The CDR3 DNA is TGTGCCAGCAGTCAGACGGACAAAAATGGCTACACCTTC.

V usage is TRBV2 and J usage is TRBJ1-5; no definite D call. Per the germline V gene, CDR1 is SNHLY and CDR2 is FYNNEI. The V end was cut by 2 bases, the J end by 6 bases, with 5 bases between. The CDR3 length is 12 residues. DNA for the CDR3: TGTGCCAGCAGTGAATCGGGTCAGCCCCAGCATTTT. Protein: CASSESGQPQHF. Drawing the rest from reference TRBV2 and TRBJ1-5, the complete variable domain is EPEVTQTPSHQVTQMGQEVILRCVPISNHLYFYWYRQILGQKVEFLVSFYNNEISEKSEIFDDQFSVERPDGSNFTLKIRSTKLEDSAMYFCASSESGQPQHFGDGTRLSIL.

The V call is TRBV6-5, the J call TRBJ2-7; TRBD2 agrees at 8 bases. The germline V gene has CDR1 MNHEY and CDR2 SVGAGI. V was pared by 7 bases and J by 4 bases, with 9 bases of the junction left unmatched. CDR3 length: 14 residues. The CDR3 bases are TGTGCCAGCACCCCGGGGGGGGCGGGGTACGAGCAGTACTTC. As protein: CASTPGGAGYEQYF.

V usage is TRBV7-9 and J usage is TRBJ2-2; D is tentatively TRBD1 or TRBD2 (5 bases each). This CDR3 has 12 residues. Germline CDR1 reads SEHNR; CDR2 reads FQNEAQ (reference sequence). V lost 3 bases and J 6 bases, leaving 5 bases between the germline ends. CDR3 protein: CASSLGAGELFF. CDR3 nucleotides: TGTGCCAGCAGCTTGGGGGCCGGGGAGCTGTTTTTT.

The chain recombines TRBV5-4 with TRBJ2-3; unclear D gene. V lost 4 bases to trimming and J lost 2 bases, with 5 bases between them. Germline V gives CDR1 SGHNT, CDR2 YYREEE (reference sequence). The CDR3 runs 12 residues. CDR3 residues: CASSIATDTQYF. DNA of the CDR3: TGTGCCAGCAGCATAGCCACAGATACGCAGTATTTT.

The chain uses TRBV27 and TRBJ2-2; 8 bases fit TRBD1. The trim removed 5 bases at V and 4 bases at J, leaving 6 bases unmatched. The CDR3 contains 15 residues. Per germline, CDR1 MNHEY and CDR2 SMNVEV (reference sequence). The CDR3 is CASSPDREATGELFF. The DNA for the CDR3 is TGTGCCAGCAGTCCGGACAGGGAAGCCACCGGGGAGCTGTTTTTT.

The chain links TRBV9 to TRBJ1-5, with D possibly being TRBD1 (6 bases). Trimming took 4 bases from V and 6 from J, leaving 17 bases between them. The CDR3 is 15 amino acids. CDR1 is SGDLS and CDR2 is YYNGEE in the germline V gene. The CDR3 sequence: CASSTGTGRGQPQHF. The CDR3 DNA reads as TGTGCCAGCAGCACCGGAACAGGGAGGGGTCAGCCCCAGCATTTT. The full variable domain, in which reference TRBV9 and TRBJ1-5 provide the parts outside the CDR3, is DSGVTQTPKHLITATGQRVTLRCSPRSGDLSVYWYQQSLDQGLQFLIQYYNGEERAKGNILERFSAQQFPDLHSELNLSSLELGDSALYFCASSTGTGRGQPQHFGDGTRLSIL.

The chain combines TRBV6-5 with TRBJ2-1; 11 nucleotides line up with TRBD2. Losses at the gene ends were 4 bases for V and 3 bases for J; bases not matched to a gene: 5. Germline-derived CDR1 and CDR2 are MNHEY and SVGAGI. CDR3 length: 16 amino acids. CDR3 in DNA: TGTGCCAGCAGTTCCACTAGCGGGAGCGTCTACAATGAGCAGTTCTTC. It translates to CASSSTSGSVYNEQFF.

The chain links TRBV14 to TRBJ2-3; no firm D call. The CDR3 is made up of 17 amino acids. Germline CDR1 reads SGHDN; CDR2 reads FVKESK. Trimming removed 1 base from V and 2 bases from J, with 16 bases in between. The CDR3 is CASSQGHFHPYTDTQYF. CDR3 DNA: TGTGCCAGCAGCCAAGGACATTTCCACCCCTACACAGATACGCAGTATTTT.

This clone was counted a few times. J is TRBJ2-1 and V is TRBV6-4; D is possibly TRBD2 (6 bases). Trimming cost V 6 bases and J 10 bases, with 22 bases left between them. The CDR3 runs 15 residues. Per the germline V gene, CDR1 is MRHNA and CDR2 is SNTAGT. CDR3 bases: TGTGCCAGCAGCGAGGGTGTGTCGGGAGTGGAGGAGCAGTTCTTC. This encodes CASSEGVSGVEEQFF.

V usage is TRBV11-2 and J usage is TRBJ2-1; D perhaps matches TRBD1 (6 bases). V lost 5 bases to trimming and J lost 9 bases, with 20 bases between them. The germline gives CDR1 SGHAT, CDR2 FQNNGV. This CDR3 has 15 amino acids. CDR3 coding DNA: TGTGCCAGCAGCCGCTGGACAGAACAAGCAAGTGAGCAGTTCTTC. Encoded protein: CASSRWTEQASEQFF.

The CDR3 protein is CASSLATRAGGYTF. Here the CDR3 DNA reads TGCGCCAGCAGCTTGGCAACCCGGGCAGGAGGCTACACCTTC. The chain has TRBV5-1 and TRBJ1-2; D call uncertain. V lost 0 bases to trimming and J lost 8 bases, with 14 bases between them. Germline values: CDR1 SGHRS, CDR2 YFSETQ. This CDR3 contains 14 residues.

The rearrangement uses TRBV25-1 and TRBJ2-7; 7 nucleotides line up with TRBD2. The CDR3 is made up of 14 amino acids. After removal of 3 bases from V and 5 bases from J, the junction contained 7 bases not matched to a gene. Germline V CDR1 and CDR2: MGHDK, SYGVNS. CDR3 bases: TGTGCCAGCAGTGATCGGCGGGAGCGCGACGAGCAGTACTTC. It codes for CASSDRRERDEQYF.

CDR3 sequence reads: CASRKGRSYEQYF. Here the CDR3 DNA reads TGTGCCAGCAGGAAGGGACGTTCCTACGAGCAGTACTTC. The chain joins TRBV28 to TRBJ2-7; D might be TRBD1 or TRBD2, each matching 5 bases. Germline V CDR1 and CDR2: MDHEN, SYDVKM. CDR3 length: 13 residues. V was cut by 6 bases and J by 1 base, with 10 bases left in between. Using reference TRBV28 and TRBJ2-7 for the parts outside the CDR3, the full variable domain is DVKVTQSSRYLVKRTGEKVFLECVQDMDHENMFWYRQDPGLGLRLIYFSYDVKMKEKGDIPEGYSVSREKKERFSLILESASTNQTSMYLCASRKGRSYEQYFGPGTRLTVT.